Below, one TCR beta chain is given with its context. This record belongs to a study of OX40 agonist ivuxolimab in advanced cancers. CDR1 and CDR2 (germline): MDHEN, SYDVKM. V lost 7 bases, J lost 4 bases, and 4 bases stayed unmatched. The CDR3 totals 13 residues. This table comes from immunoSEQ multiplex PCR, and its TCRdb copy is limited to in-frame clones, with some not included. The sample records tens of thousands of clones, 85% to 95% being singletons. The chain recombines TRBV28 with TRBJ1-5, with 7 bases fitting TRBD1. The TCR was taken from an adult with an advanced solid tumor such as melanoma, head and neck, liver or kidney cancer. The specimen comprised CD4+ or CD8+ T cells sorted from blood, sampled in a trial of the OX40 agonist ivuxolimab. The CDR3: CASMAGGNQPQHF. The DNA for the CDR3 is TGTGCCAGCATGGCAGGGGGTAATCAGCCCCAGCATTTT.